This T cell receptor beta chain was documented in a study of beta chain features in type 1 diabetes. The junction had 8 bases not matched to a gene; V was cut back by 7 bases and J by 0 bases. Germline V gene sequence: CDR1 SEHNR, CDR2 FQNEAQ (reference sequence). This CDR3 contains 17 residues. Study observations and caveats: The study found moderately but significantly shorter TCRB CDR3s in all four CD4+ subsets of Type 1 diabetes patients.

This clone has more than one count but fewer than ten. Its antigen is unidentified. All of the isolated RNA was reverse transcribed, so expressed TCRB transcripts were sequenced. This table comes from immunoSEQ multiplex PCR, and its TCRdb copy is limited to in-frame clones, with some not included. The sample lists 300,000 to 400,000 clones; approximately 15% were seen once. The V call is TRBV7-9, the J call TRBJ2-2, with TRBD2 matching 10 bases. The sequence came from a young woman with type 1 diabetes. The sequencing input was naive CD4+ T cells from blood. CDR3 loop: CASISPGLATNTGELFF. CDR3 coding DNA: TGTGCCAGCATCTCTCCGGGACTAGCGACGAACACCGGGGAGCTGTTTTTT.